Below are 17 T cell receptor beta chains sequenced from a single sample in a study of cytotoxic CD8 clonotypes in ibrutinib-treated CLL. Generated by immunoSEQ multiplex PCR, the TCRdb table keeps only in-frame clones and is missing some. The table lists around 150,000 clones, 70% to 90% of them singletons. The specimen comprised PBMCs, sampled after 36 months of ibrutinib treatment. Receptors were obtained from a human donor with chronic lymphocytic leukemia.

CDR3 sequence (DNA): TGTGCCAGCAGTTCAGGACGGAACCCGCTTGATGGCTACACCTTC. Its protein is CASSSGRNPLDGYTF. The V call is TRBV6-1, the J call TRBJ1-2, with D uncertain. Germline lookup yields CDR1 MNHNS and CDR2 SASEGT. There are 15 residues in the CDR3. Trimming pared 5 bases from V and 6 bases from J, leaving 19 bases between.

The chain combines TRBV29-1 with TRBJ1-5, with D maybe TRBD1 (5 bases). The V end lost 7 bases, the J end lost 0 bases, and 10 bases lay between the germline ends. The CDR3 contains 13 residues. Germline values: CDR1 SQVTM, CDR2 ANQGSEA. Here the CDR3 DNA reads TGCAGCGCGACAGTGAATAGCAATCAGCCCCAGCATTTT. As protein: CSATVNSNQPQHF.

The V gene is TRBV28, the J gene TRBJ1-3; 7 bases are a match to TRBD1. J lost 1 base, V lost 5 bases, and 11 bases had no gene match. CDR3 length equals 17 residues. CDR1 and CDR2 from the germline V gene are MDHEN and SYDVKM. The CDR3 coding sequence is TGTGCCAGCAGTGAACAGGGGTATGGTCCATCTGGAAACACCATATATTTT. Residues: CASSEQGYGPSGNTIYF.

This clone was found a few times. The chain combines TRBV5-1 with TRBJ1-1; D unclear. Germline CDR1 SGHRS, CDR2 YFSETQ. The V end was cut by 2 bases, the J end by 1 base, with 6 bases between. CDR3 length: 13 amino acids. Here the CDR3 DNA reads TGCGCCAGCAGCTTTGAGGGGAACACTGAAGCTTTCTTT. Translation: CASSFEGNTEAFF.

The chain uses TRBV7-9 and TRBJ2-3; a weak D match, TRBD2 (5 bases). The V gene lost 0 bases and the J gene lost 1 base, with 8 bases spanning the gap. CDR3 length: 15 residues. Looked up from germline, CDR1 is SEHNR and CDR2 is FQNEAQ (reference sequence). The CDR3 is CASSLARGRTDTQYF. The CDR3 nucleotides are TGTGCCAGCAGCTTAGCGCGAGGGCGCACAGATACGCAGTATTTT.

The chain employs TRBV2 and TRBJ2-7; 7 nucleotides align to TRBD1. V lost 6 bases and J lost 10; bases outside the gene matches: 6. Germline lookup yields CDR1 SNHLY and CDR2 FYNNEI. The CDR3 covers 11 residues. The DNA for the CDR3 is TGTGCCAGCAGCGGCGACAGGGTTCAGTACTTC. Its protein product is CASSGDRVQYF. The full variable domain, with the rest looked up from reference TRBV2 and TRBJ2-7, is EPEVTQTPSHQVTQMGQEVILRCVPISNHLYFYWYRQILGQKVEFLVSFYNNEISEKSEIFDDQFSVERPDGSNFTLKIRSTKLEDSAMYFCASSGDRVQYFGPGTRLTVT.

V gene TRBV18 combines with J gene TRBJ1-1, with 9 positions matching TRBD1. V shed 2 bases, J shed 4 bases, and the junction held 11 bases outside the gene matches. There are 17 residues in the CDR3. Germline V CDR1 and CDR2: KGHSH, LQKENI. The CDR3 loop is CASSPIAGTGKGTEAFF. The DNA of the CDR3 is TGTGCCAGCTCACCAATAGCCGGGACAGGGAAGGGCACTGAAGCTTTCTTT.

CDR3 residues: CASSRLTNTEAFF. In DNA form, the CDR3 reads TGTGCCAGCAGTCGTTTGACGAACACTGAAGCTTTCTTT. V gene TRBV27 combines with J gene TRBJ1-1, with no clear D. The germline CDR1 and CDR2 sequences are MNHEY and SMNVEV (reference sequence). The CDR3 spans 13 residues. V was pared by 5 bases and J by 1 base, with 8 bases between.

The chain employs TRBV18 and TRBJ2-7; TRBD1 aligns across 9 bases. This CDR3 spans 16 amino acids. Germline V lookup: CDR1 KGHSH, CDR2 LQKENI. Trimming removed 6 bases from V and 2 bases from J; junction bases left unmatched: 11. This CDR3 is CASSRGAGTGTYEQYF. The DNA for the CDR3 is TGTGCCAGCTCGCGCGGCGCCGGGACAGGGACCTACGAGCAGTACTTC.

This rearrangement joins TRBV30 to TRBJ2-1; D might be TRBD1 (6 bases). Per germline, CDR1 GTSNPN and CDR2 SVGIG (reference sequence). This CDR3 has 18 residues. Between the trimmed V and J ends, which lost 5 bases and 5 bases, there was a span of 28 bases. CDR3 sequence: CAWDFRRVSGVWHNEQFF. DNA of the CDR3: TGTGCCTGGGATTTCCGGCGAGTCTCAGGGGTCTGGCACAATGAGCAGTTCTTC.

V usage is TRBV7-9 and J usage is TRBJ2-5; either TRBD1 or TRBD2 may fit D (6 bases each). The CDR3 length is 14 residues. V lost 6 bases, J lost 5 bases, and 16 bases lay in between. The V gene's germline CDR1 is SEHNR and CDR2 FQNEAQ (reference sequence). The CDR3, as DNA: TGTGCCAGCAGTAGTCTCGGGGGCCTGGAGACCCAGTACTTC. It translates to CASSSLGGLETQYF.

V usage is TRBV4-2 and J usage is TRBJ1-4; 7 bases line up with TRBD1. The CDR3 has 16 amino acids. Trimming took 0 bases from V and 11 from J; bases not matched to a gene: 12. Per germline, CDR1 LGHNA and CDR2 YNFKEQ. CDR3: CASSQDPQGGMRKLFF. For the CDR3, the DNA is TGTGCCAGCAGCCAAGATCCCCAGGGGGGAATGAGGAAACTGTTTTTT.

The J gene is TRBJ2-3, the V gene TRBV2, with a weak D call TRBD1 (6 bases). CDR1 is SNHLY, CDR2 FYNNEI, per germline. The CDR3 has 13 residues. V lost 5 bases, J lost 4 bases, and 10 bases lay in between. This chain's CDR3 is CASSPRQADTQYF. The CDR3 DNA reads TGTGCCAGCAGTCCCCGACAGGCAGATACGCAGTATTTT.

The rearrangement uses TRBV6-1 and TRBJ1-5; the match to TRBD1 covers 7 bases. J was trimmed by 2 bases and V by 6 bases; bases with no gene match: 7. The CDR3 sequence is 15 residues long. Germline assignment: CDR1 MNHNS and CDR2 SASEGT. CDR3 in amino acids: CASRFGRGGNQPQHF. In DNA form, the CDR3 reads TGTGCCAGCAGGTTCGGCAGGGGGGGCAATCAGCCCCAGCATTTT.

The gene calls are TRBV4-2 and TRBJ2-7; unclear D gene. V dropped 1 base and J dropped 4 bases, with 11 bases sitting between them. The length of the CDR3 is 14 residues. Germline CDR1 reads LGHNA; CDR2 reads YNFKEQ. CDR3 in DNA: TGTGCCAGCAGCCAAGTCCCTAGTGGGTACGAGCAGTACTTC. Translating it yields CASSQVPSGYEQYF.

The chain uses TRBV7-9 and TRBJ1-2; 7 positions match TRBD1. The CDR3 runs 14 residues. Germline V gives CDR1 SEHNR, CDR2 FQNEAQ (reference sequence). V lost 8 bases to trimming and J lost 0 bases; unmatched junction nucleotides: 6. The CDR3 spells CASQRQGANYGYTF. CDR3 coding DNA: TGTGCCAGCCAGAGACAGGGAGCTAACTATGGCTACACCTTC.

This chain's CDR3 is CSVAGTGGSTGELFF. The CDR3 nucleotides are TGCAGCGTTGCTGGTACAGGGGGTTCCACCGGGGAGCTGTTTTTT. This chain joins TRBV29-1 and TRBJ2-2; 8 bases are a match to TRBD1. The CDR3 extends over 15 amino acids. The ends lost 4 bases at V and 4 bases at J; junction bases unmatched: 8. The germline CDR1 and CDR2 sequences are SQVTM and ANQGSEA.